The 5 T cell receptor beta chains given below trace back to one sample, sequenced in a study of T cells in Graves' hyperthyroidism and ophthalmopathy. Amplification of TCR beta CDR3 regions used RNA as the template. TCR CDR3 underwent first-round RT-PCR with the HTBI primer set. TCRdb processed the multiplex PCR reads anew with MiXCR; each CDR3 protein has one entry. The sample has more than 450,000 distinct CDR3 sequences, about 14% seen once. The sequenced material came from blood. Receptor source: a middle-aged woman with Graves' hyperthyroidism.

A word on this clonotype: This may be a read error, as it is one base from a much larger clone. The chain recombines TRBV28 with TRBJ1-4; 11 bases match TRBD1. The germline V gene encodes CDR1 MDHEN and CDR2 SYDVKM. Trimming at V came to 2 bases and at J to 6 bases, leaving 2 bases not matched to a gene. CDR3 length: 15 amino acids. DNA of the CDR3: TGTGCCAGCAGTTTAGGGACAGGGGGAGATGAAAAACTGTTTTTT. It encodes CASSLGTGGDEKLFF.

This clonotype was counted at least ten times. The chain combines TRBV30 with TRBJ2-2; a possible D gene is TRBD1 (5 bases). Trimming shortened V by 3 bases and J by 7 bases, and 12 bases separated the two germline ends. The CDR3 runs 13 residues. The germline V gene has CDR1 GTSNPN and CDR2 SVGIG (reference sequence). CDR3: CAWRSQGVGELFF. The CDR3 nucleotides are TGTGCCTGGAGGTCCCAGGGTGTCGGGGAGCTGTTTTTT.

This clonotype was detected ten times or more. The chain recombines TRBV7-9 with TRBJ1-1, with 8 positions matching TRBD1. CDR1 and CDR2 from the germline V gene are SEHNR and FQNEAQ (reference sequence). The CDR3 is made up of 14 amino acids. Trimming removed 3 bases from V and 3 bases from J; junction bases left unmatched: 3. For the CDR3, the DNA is TGTGCCAGCAGCTTGGGACAGGCAGACACTGAAGCTTTCTTT. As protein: CASSLGQADTEAFF.

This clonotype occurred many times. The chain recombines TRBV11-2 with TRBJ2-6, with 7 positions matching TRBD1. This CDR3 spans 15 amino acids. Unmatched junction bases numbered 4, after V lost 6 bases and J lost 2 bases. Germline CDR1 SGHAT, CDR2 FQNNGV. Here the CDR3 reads CASSPTGAGANVLTF. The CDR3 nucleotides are TGTGCCAGCAGTCCCACAGGGGCTGGGGCCAACGTCCTGACTTTC.

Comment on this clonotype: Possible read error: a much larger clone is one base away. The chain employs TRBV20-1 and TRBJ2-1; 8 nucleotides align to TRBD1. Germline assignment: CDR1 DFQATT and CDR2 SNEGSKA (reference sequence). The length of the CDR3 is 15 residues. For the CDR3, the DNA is TGCAGTGCTCGGCAACAGGGGGTGGTCTACGATGAGCAGTTCTTC. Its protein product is CSARQQGVVYDEQFF.